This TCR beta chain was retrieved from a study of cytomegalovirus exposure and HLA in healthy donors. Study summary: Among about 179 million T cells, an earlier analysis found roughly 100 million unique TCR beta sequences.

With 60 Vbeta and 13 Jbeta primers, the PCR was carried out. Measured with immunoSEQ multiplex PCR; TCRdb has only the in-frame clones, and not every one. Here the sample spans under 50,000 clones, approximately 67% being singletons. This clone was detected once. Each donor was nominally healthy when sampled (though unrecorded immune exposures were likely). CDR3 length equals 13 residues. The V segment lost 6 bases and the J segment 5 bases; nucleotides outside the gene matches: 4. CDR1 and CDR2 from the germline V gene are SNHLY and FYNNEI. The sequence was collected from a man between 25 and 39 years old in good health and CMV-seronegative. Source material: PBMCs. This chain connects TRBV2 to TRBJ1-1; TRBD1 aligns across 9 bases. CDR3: CASRGQGGTEAFF. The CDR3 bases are TGTGCCAGCAGGGGACAGGGCGGAACTGAAGCTTTCTTT.